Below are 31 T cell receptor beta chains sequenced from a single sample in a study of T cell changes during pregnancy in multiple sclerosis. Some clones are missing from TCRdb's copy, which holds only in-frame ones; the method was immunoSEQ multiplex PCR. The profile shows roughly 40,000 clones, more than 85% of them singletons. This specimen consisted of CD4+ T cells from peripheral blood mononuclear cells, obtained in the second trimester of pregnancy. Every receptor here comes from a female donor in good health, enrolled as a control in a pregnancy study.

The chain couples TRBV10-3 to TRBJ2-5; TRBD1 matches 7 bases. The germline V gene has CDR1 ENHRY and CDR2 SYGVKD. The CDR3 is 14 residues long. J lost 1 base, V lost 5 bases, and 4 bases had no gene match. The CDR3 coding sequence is TGTGCCATCAGTTTGACAGGGCTCCAAGAGACCCAGTACTTC. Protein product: CAISLTGLQETQYF.

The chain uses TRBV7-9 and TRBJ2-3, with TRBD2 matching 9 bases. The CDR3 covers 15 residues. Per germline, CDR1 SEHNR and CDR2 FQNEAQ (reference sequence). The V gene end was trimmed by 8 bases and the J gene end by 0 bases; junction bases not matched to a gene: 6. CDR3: CASGPTSGSTDTQYF. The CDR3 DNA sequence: TGTGCCAGCGGCCCGACTAGCGGAAGCACAGATACGCAGTATTTT.

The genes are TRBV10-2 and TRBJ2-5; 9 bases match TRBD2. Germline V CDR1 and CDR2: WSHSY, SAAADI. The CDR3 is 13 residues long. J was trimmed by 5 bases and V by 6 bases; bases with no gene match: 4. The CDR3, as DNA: TGCGCCAGCAGGGCGGCGGGGGGGGAGACCCAGTACTTC. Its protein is CASRAAGGETQYF.

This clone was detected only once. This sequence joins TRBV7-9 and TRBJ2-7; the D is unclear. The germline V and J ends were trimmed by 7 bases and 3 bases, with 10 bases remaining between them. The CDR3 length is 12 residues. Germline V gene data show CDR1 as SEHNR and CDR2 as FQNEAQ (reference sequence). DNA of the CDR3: TGTGCCAGCACCCGCGAGGACTACGAGCAGTACTTC. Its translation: CASTREDYEQYF.

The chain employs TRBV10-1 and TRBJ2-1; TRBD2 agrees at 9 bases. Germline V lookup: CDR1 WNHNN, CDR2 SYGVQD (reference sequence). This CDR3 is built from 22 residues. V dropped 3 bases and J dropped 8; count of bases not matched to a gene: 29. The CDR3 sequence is CASSEAVGQMTKTGTSTDEQFF. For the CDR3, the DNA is TGCGCCAGCAGTGAAGCCGTTGGGCAAATGACGAAAACCGGGACTAGCACCGATGAGCAGTTCTTC.

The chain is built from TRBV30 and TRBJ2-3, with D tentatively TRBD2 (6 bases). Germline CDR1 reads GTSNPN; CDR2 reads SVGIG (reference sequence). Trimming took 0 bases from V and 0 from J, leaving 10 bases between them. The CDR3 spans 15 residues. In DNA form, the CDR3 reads TGTGCCTGGAGTGTCGGCGGGATGAGCACAGATACGCAGTATTTT. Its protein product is CAWSVGGMSTDTQYF.

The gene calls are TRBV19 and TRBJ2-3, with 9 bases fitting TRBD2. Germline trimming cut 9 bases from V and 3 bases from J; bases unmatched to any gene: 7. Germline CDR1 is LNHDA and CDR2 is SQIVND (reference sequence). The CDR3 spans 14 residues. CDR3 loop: CASGSGGRTDTQYF. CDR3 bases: TGTGCCAGCGGAAGCGGGGGGCGTACAGATACGCAGTATTTT. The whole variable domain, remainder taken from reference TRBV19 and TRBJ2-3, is DGGITQSPKYLFRKEGQNVTLSCEQNLNHDAMYWYRQDPGQGLRLIYYSQIVNDFQKGDIAEGYSVSREKKESFPLTVTSAQKNPTAFYLCASGSGGRTDTQYFGPGTRLTVL.

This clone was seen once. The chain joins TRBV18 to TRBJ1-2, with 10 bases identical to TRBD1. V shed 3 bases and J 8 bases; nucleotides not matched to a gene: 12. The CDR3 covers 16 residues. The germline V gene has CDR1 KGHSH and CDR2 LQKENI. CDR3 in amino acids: CASSPEGQGIVTGYTF. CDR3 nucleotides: TGTGCCAGCTCACCTGAGGGACAGGGGATCGTAACCGGCTACACCTTC.

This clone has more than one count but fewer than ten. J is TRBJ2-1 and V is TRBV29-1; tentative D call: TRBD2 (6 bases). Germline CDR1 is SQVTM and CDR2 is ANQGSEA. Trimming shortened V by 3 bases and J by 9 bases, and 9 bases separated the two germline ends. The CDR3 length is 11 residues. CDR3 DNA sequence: TGCAGCGTTGATAAGGGACTTGAGCAGTTCTTC. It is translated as CSVDKGLEQFF.

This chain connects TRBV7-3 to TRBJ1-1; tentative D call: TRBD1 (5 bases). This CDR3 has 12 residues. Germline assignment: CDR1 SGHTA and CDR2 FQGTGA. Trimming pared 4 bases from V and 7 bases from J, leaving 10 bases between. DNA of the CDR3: TGTGCCAGCAGCTCACCCGGGGGTGAAGCTTTCTTT. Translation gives CASSSPGGEAFF.

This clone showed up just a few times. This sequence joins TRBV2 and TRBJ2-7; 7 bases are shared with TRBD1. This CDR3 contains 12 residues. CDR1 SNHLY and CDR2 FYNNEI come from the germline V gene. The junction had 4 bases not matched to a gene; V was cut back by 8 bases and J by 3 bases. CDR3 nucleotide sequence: TGTGCCAGCGCCCCAGGGGGCTACGAGCAGTACTTC. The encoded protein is CASAPGGYEQYF.

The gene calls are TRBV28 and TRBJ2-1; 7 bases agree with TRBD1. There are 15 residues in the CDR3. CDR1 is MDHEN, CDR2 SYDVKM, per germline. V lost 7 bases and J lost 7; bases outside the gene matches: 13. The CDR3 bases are TGTGCCAGCACGCCTTCGAACAGGGGCGGGAATGAGCAGTTCTTC. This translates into CASTPSNRGGNEQFF.

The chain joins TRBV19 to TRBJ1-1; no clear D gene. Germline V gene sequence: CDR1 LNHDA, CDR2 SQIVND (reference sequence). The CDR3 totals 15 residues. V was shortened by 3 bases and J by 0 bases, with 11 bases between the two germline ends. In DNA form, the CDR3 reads TGTGCCAGTAGTATTGGGAGGGTGGTGAACACTGAAGCTTTCTTT. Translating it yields CASSIGRVVNTEAFF.

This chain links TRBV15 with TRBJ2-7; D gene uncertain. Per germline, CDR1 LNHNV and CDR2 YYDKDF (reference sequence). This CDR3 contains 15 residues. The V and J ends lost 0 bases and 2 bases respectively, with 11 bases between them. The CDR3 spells CATSRDLNTAYEQYF. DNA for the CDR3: TGTGCCACCAGCAGAGATTTAAACACAGCCTACGAGCAGTACTTC.

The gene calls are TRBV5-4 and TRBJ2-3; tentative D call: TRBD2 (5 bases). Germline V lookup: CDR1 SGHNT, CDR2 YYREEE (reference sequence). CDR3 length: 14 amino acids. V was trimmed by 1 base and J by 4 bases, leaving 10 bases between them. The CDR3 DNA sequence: TGTGCCAGCAGCTTGCCCCTAGCCGCAGATACGCAGTATTTT. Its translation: CASSLPLAADTQYF. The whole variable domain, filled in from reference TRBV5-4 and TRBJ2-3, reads ETGVTQSPTHLIKTRGQQVTLRCSSQSGHNTVSWYQQALGQGPQFIFQYYREEENGRGNFPPRFSGLQFPNYSSELNVNALELDDSALYLCASSLPLAADTQYFGPGTRLTVL.

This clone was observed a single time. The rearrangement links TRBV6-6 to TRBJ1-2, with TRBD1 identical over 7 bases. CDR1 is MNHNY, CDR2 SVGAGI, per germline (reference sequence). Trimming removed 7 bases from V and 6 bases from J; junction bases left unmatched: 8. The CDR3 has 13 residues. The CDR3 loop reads CASTPGTEHGYTF. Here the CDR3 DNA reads TGTGCCAGCACCCCCGGGACAGAGCATGGCTACACCTTC.

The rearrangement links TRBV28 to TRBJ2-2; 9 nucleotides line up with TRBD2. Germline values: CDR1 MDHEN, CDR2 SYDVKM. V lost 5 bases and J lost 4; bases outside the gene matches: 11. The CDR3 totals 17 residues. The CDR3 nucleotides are TGTGCCAGCAGTCCCATCGGTTGGCGGGGGGGCACCGGGGAGCTGTTTTTT. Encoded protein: CASSPIGWRGGTGELFF.

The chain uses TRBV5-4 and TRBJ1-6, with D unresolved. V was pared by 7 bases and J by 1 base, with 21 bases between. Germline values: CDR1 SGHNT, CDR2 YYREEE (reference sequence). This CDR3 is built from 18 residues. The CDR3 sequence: CASSPGGPRGSYNSPLHF. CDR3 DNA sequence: TGTGCCAGCTCTCCCGGAGGCCCCCGAGGGTCCTATAATTCACCCCTCCACTTT. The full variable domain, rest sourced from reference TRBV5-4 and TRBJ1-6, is ETGVTQSPTHLIKTRGQQVTLRCSSQSGHNTVSWYQQALGQGPQFIFQYYREEENGRGNFPPRFSGLQFPNYSSELNVNALELDDSALYLCASSPGGPRGSYNSPLHFGNGTRLTVT.

CDR3 sequence: CASSFLLRETQYF. The CDR3 DNA reads as TGTGCCAGCAGCTTCCTCTTGAGGGAGACCCAGTACTTC. J is TRBJ2-5 and V is TRBV7-9, with no clear D. The V end lost 3 bases, the J end lost 5 bases, and 10 bases lay between the germline ends. This CDR3 has 13 amino acids. From germline, CDR1 is SEHNR and CDR2 FQNEAQ (reference sequence).

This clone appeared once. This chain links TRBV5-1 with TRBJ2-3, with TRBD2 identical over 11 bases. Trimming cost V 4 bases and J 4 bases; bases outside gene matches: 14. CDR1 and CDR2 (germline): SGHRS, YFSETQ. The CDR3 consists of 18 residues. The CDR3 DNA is TGCGCCAGCAGCCTAAACCCCGGGACTAGCGGACTGCCAGATACGCAGTATTTT. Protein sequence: CASSLNPGTSGLPDTQYF.

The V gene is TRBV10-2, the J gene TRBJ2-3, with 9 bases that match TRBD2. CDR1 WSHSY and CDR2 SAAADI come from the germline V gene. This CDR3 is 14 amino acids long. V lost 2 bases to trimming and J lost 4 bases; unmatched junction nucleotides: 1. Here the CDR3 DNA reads TGCGCCAGCAGTGAGAGCGGGGGGCCAGATACGCAGTATTTT. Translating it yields CASSESGGPDTQYF.

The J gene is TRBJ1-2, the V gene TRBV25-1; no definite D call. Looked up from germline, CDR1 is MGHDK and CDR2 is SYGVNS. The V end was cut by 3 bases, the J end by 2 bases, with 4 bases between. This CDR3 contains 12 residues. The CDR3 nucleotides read TGTGCCAGCAGTGACCTCAACTATGGCTACACCTTC. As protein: CASSDLNYGYTF.

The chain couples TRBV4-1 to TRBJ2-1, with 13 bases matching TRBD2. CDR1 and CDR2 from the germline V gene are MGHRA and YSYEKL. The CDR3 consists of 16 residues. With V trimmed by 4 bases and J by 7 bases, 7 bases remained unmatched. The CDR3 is CASSRPTSGRKNEQFF. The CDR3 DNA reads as TGCGCCAGCAGCCGCCCGACTAGCGGGAGGAAAAATGAGCAGTTCTTC.

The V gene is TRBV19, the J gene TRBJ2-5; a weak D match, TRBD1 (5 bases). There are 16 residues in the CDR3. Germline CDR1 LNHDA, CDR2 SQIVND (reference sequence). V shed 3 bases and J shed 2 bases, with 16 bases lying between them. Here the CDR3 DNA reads TGTGCCAGTAGTATCCGGGTGGACAAGACACAAGAGACCCAGTACTTC. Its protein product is CASSIRVDKTQETQYF. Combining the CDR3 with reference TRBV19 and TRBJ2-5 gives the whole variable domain DGGITQSPKYLFRKEGQNVTLSCEQNLNHDAMYWYRQDPGQGLRLIYYSQIVNDFQKGDIAEGYSVSREKKESFPLTVTSAQKNPTAFYLCASSIRVDKTQETQYFGPGTRLLVL.

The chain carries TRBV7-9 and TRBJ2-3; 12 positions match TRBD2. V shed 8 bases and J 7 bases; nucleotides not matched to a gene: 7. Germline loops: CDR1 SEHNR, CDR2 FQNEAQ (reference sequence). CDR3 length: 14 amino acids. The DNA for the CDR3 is TGTGCCAGCGGGCTAGCGGGAGGGGAATATACGCAGTATTTT. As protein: CASGLAGGEYTQYF. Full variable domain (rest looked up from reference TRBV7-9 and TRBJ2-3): DTGVSQNPRHKITKRGQNVTFRCDPISEHNRLYWYRQTLGQGPEFLTYFQNEAQLEKSRLLSDRFSAERPKGSFSTLEIQRTEQGDSAMYLCASGLAGGEYTQYFGPGTRLTVL.

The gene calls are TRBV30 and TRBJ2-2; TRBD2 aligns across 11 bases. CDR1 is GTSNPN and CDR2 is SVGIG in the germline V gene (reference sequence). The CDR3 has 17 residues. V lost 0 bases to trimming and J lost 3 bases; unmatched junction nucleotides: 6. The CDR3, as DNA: TGTGCCTGGAGTGTGTCTAGCGGGAGGTTGCACACCGGGGAGCTGTTTTTT. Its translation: CAWSVSSGRLHTGELFF. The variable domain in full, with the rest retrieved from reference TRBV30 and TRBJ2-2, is SQTIHQWPATLVQPVGSPLSLECTVEGTSNPNLYWYRQAAGRGLQLLFYSVGIGQISSEVPQNLSASRPQDRQFILSSKKLLLSDSGFYLCAWSVSSGRLHTGELFFGEGSRLTVL.

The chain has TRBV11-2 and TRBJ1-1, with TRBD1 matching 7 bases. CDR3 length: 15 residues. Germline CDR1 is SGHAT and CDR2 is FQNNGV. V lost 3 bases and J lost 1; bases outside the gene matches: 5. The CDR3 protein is CASSFQTGQNTEAFF. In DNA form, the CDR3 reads TGTGCCAGCAGCTTCCAGACAGGGCAGAACACTGAAGCTTTCTTT.

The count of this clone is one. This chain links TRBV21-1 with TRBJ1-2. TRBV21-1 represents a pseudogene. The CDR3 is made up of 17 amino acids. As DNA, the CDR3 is TGTGCCAGCAGCAAAAAGGGGAAACAGGGAGGGTTGGGTGGCTACACCTTC. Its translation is CASSKKGKQGGLGGYTF.

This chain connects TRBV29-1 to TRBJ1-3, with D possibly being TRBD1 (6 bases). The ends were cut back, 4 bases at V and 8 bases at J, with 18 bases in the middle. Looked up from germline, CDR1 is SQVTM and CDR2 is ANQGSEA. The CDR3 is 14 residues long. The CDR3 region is CSVAQGNAGDTIYF. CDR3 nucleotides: TGCAGCGTTGCCCAGGGGAATGCAGGCGACACCATATATTTT.

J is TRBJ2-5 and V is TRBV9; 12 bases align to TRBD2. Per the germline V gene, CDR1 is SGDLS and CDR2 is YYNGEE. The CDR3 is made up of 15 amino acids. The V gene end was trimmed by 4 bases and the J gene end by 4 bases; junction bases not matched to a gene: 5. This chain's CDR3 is CASSPRLAGVETQYF. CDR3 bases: TGTGCCAGCAGCCCTCGACTAGCGGGAGTAGAGACCCAGTACTTC.

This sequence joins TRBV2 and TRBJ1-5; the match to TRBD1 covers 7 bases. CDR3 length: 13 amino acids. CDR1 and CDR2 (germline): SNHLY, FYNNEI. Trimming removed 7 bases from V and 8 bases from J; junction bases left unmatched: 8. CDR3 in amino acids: CASKGQVEKPQHF. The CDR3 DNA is TGTGCCAGCAAAGGACAGGTAGAAAAGCCCCAGCATTTT.